A selection of T cell receptor beta chains follows, all from one sample in a study of cytomegalovirus exposure and HLA in healthy donors. TCRdb's table, derived via immunoSEQ multiplex PCR, lists solely in-frame clones and lacks some. The sample lists fewer than 150,000 clones; about three quarters were seen once. The sequenced sample was PBMCs. The receptors here all came from a man aged 60-69 years in good health and CMV-seropositive. Both conserved end residues are part of each CDR3. The D gene is left open where the match is weak. Not every row has a clone size; where given, it reads once, few, many or a size class.

>TRBJ2-3|few|TRBV5-4|.|13
TGTGCCAGCAGCAAAAAGGGGGCAGATACGCAGTATTTT
CASSKKGADTQYF
>TRBJ1-2|.|TRBV7-8|.|13
TGTGCCAGCAGCCTATTACCGAGGAATGGCTACACCTTC
CASSLLPRNGYTF
>TRBJ1-2|.|TRBV2|.|12
TGTGCCAGCTCCCGAGCAGCGCGGGGCTACACCTTC
CASSRAARGYTF
>TRBJ1-5|.|TRBV23-1|.|16
TGCGCCAGAGCGGGGGAGGCTGGCCGCCATAATCAGCCCCAGCATTTT
CARAGEAGRHNQPQHF
>TRBJ2-5|.|TRBV5-1|TRBD1|15
TGCGCCAGCAGCGCGACAGGGACCTCTCAAGAGACCCAGTACTTC
CASSATGTSQETQYF
>TRBJ2-1|.|TRBV19|TRBD2|18
TGTGCCAGTAGTCGGGGGACTAGGTCCTCAAGCTCCTACAATGAGCAGTTCTTC
CASSRGTRSSSSYNEQFF
>TRBJ1-1|.|TRBV25-1|TRBD1|15
TGTGCCAGCACTATTACCGGGACAGGGTTTGATGAAGCTTTCTTT
CASTITGTGFDEAFF
>TRBJ2-2|.|TRBV7-6|TRBD2|18
TGTGCCAGCAGCTTAGAATCGGCTAGCGGGTGGAACACCGGGGAGCTGTTTTTT
CASSLESASGWNTGELFF
>TRBJ2-1|.|TRBV28|TRBD1|13
TGTGCCAGCAGTCCCGGGACAGGCGATGAGCAGTTCTTC
CASSPGTGDEQFF
>TRBJ2-3|.|TRBV6-5|TRBD1|14
TGTGCCAGCAGTATCTCAGAGGGACAGGGCCTCCAGTATTTT
CASSISEGQGLQYF
>TRBJ1-4|.|TRBV10-1|TRBD1|14
TGCGCCAGCAGGACAGGGTTGGTGTATGAAAAACTGTTTTTT
CASRTGLVYEKLFF